This TCR beta chain was recorded in a study of blood T cells in healthy people across ages. The authors ran a second PCR of about 6 to 11 cycles using a sample-barcoded 5' primer and a J-beta primer mix. MiXCR, run by TCRdb on the 5' RACE reads, gives a single entry per CDR3 protein. The table records approximately 800,000 distinct CDR3 sequences, about a quarter of them present only once. Extracted total RNA amounted to at least 5.5 micrograms for each sample. The sample was also reused in another study, on T cells of mothers and their children. That source adds: Samples came from a few healthy Caucasian mothers and their six children. Reads recorded for TCR beta CDR3 numbered over 8 million per mother and several million per child.

The sequence was collected from a boy between 10 and 17 years old in good health. The sample taken for sequencing was blood.

In nucleotides, the CDR3 is TGTGCCTGGAGTGGGGGGTACCAAGAGACCCAGTACTTC. Amino acid sequence: CAWSGGYQETQYF. J is TRBJ2-5 and V is TRBV30; D tentatively fits TRBD1 or TRBD2 (5 bases each). Germline values: CDR1 GTSNPN, CDR2 SVGIG (reference sequence). Trimming stripped 1 base from V and 0 bases from J, with 6 bases between. The CDR3 extends over 13 amino acids.